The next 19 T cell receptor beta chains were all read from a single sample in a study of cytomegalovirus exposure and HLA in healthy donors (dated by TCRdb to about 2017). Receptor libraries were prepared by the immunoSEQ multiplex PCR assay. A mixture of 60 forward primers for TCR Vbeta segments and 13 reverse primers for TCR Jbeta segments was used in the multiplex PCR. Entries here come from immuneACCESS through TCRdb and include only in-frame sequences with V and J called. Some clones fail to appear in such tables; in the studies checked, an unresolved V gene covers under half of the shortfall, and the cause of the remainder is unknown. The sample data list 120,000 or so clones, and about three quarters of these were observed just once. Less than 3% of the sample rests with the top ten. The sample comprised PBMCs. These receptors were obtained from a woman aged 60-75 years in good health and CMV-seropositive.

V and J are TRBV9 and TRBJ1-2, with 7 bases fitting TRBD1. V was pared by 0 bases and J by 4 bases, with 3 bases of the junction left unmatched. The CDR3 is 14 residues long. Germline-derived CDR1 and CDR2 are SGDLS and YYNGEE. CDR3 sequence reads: CASSVERDSYGYTF. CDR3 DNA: TGTGCCAGCAGCGTAGAAAGGGACAGCTATGGCTACACCTTC.

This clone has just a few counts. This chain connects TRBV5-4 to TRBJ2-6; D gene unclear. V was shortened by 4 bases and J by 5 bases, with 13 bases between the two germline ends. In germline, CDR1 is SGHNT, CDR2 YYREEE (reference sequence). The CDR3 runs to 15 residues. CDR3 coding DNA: TGTGCCAGCAGCCCTGGTCAGGTTCGGGCCAACGTCCTGACTTTC. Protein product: CASSPGQVRANVLTF. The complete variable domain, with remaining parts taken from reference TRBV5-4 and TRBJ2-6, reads ETGVTQSPTHLIKTRGQQVTLRCSSQSGHNTVSWYQQALGQGPQFIFQYYREEENGRGNFPPRFSGLQFPNYSSELNVNALELDDSALYLCASSPGQVRANVLTFGAGSRLTVL.

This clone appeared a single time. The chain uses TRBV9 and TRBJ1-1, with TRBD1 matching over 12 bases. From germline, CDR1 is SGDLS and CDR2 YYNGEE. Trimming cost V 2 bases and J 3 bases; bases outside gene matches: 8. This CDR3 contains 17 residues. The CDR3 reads CASSVRDRGHLDTEAFF. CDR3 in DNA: TGTGCCAGCAGCGTTAGGGACAGGGGGCATCTGGACACTGAAGCTTTCTTT.

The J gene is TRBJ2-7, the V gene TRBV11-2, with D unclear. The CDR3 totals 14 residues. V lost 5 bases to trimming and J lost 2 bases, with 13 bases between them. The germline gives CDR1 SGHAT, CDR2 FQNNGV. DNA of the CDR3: TGTGCCAGCAGCCCCTCGACTGGTACCTACGAGCAGTACTTC. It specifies CASSPSTGTYEQYF.

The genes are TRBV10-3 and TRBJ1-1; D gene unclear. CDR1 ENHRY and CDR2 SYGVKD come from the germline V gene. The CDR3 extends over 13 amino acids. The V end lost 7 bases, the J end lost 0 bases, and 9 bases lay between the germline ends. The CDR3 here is CAIIQNMNTEAFF. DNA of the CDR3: TGTGCCATCATCCAGAACATGAACACTGAAGCTTTCTTT.

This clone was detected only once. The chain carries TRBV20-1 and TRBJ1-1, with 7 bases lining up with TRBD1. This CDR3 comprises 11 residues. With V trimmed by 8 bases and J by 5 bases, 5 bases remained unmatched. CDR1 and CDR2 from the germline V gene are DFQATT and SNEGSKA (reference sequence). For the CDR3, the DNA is TGCAGTACCACAGGGGAGACTGAAGCTTTCTTT. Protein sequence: CSTTGETEAFF.

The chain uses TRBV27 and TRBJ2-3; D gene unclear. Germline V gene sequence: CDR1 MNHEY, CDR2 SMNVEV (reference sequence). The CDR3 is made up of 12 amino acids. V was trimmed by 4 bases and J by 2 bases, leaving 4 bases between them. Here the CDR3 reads CASSSNTDTQYF. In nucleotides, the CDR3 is TGTGCCAGCAGTTCAAACACAGATACGCAGTATTTT.

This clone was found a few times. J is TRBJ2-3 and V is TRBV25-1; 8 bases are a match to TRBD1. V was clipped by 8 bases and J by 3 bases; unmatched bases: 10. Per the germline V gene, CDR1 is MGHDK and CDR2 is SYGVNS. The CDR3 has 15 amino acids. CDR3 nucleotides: TGTGCCAGCGGAGCTTTGGACAGGGAAACAGATACGCAGTATTTT. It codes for CASGALDRETDTQYF.

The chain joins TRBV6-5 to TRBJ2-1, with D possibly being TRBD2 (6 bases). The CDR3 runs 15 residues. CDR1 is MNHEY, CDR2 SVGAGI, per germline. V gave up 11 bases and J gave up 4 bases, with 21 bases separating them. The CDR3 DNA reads TGTGCCCACTCTTCTAGCGCGGGGCCATACAATGAGCAGTTCTTC. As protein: CAHSSSAGPYNEQFF.

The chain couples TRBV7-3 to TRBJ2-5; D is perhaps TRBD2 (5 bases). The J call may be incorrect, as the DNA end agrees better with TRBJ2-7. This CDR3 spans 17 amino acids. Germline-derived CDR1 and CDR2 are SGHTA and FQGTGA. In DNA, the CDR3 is TGTGCCAGCAGCTTAACGCCCCCTGCGGGTGGTATGTACGAGCAGTACTTC. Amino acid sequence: CASSLTPPAGGMYEQYF.

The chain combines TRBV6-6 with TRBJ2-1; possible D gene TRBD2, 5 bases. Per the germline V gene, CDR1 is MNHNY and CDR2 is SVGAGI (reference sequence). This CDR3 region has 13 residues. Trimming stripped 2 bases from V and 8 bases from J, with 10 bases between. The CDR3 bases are TGTGCCAGCAGTTACCAAACGCGGGATGAGCAGTTCTTC. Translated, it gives CASSYQTRDEQFF.

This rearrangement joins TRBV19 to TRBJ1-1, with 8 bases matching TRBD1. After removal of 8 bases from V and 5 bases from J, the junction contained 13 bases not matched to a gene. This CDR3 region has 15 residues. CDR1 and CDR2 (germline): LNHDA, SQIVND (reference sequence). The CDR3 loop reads CASGPGDRRGTEAFF. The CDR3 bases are TGTGCCAGTGGACCAGGGGACAGGAGGGGGACTGAAGCTTTCTTT. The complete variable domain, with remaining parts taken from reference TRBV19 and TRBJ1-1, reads DGGITQSPKYLFRKEGQNVTLSCEQNLNHDAMYWYRQDPGQGLRLIYYSQIVNDFQKGDIAEGYSVSREKKESFPLTVTSAQKNPTAFYLCASGPGDRRGTEAFFGQGTRLTVV.

The CDR3 DNA follows: TGTGCCAGTAACCGGGAGGGCCCAGATACGCAGTATTTT. It encodes CASNREGPDTQYF. The chain is built from TRBV19 and TRBJ2-3; 8 positions agree with TRBD2. This CDR3 has 13 amino acids. Germline V gene lookup returns CDR1 LNHDA and CDR2 SQIVND (reference sequence). With V trimmed by 7 bases and J by 4 bases, 4 bases remained unmatched.

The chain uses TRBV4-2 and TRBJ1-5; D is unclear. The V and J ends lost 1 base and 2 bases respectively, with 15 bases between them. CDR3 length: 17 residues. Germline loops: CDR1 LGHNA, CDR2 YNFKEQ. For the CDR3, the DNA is TGTGCCAGCAGCCAAGCCCCCCCGGGAATGGGCAATCAGCCCCAGCATTTT. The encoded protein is CASSQAPPGMGNQPQHF.

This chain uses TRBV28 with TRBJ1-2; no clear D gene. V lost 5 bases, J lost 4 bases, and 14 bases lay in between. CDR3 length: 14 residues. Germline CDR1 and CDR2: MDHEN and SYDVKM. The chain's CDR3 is CASSPPVRSYGYTF. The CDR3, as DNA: TGTGCCAGCAGTCCCCCGGTTCGAAGCTATGGCTACACCTTC.

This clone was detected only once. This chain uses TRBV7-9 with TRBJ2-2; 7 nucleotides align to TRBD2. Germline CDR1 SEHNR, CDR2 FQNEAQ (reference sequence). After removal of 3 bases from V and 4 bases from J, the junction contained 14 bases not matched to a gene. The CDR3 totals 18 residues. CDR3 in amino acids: CASSFLGSAGVSTGELFF. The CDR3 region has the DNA TGTGCCAGCAGCTTCTTGGGGTCCGCGGGAGTGAGCACCGGGGAGCTGTTTTTT.

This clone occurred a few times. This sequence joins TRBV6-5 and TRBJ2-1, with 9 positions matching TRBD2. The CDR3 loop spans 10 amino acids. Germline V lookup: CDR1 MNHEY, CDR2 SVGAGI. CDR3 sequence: CAARGGLEFF. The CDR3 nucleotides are TGTGCAGCGCGGGGGGGACTAGAGTTCTTC.

The CDR3: CASNLGRGVLNTEAFF. The CDR3 nucleotides read TGTGCCAGCAATTTGGGCAGGGGGGTTTTGAACACTGAAGCTTTCTTT. The rearrangement joins TRBV28 to TRBJ1-1; 7 bases fit TRBD1. The J segment lost 0 bases and the V segment lost 7 bases, leaving 11 bases of the junction unmatched. This CDR3 has 16 residues. Germline V CDR1 and CDR2: MDHEN, SYDVKM.

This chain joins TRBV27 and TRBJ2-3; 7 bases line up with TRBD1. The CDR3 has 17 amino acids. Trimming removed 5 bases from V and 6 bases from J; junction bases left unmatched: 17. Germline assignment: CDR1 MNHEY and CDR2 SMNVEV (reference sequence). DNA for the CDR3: TGTGCCAGCAGTGTTTTCCGGGACAGCGGTTCCGTGGATACGCAGTATTTT. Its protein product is CASSVFRDSGSVDTQYF.